The entry that follows covers one T cell receptor (beta chain) sequence. Its recognized antigen is unknown. The record has no base qualities; no much larger clone is one base away. The sample belongs to a study of blood T cell repertoires in COVID-19 (dated by TCRdb to between 2020 and 2021). At the level of the whole study: Samples covering the acute and convalescent phases of COVID-19 were provided by collaborators in the United States, Italy and Spain. Subjects who had been exposed to COVID-19, were actively infected with it, or had recovered from it provided the deeply sampled blood TCRbeta repertoires that made up the dataset. The repertoires were released in a freely available public database intended as a resource for research on the immune response to SARS-CoV-2. The sample metadata nearly always contained a de-identified subject ID, COVID-19 status, age in years and sex. HLA class I and class II types, where available, came from metadata supplied by the sample provider rather than from assay-based typing. The samples were drawn from two sources: the first 160 participants of the ongoing ImmuneRACE study, and 1,254 subjects contributed by 6 global collaborators. The material from the prospective study consisted of cDNA or gDNA derived from T cells, B-cell-depleted T cells, or PBMCs. What the authors observed across the whole study: How much clinical and demographic metadata was included differed by source and by participant, and the metadata was provided uncurated.

Each collaborating institution followed its own protocols to collect whole blood in K2EDTA tubes. For TCRbeta analysis, collaborator samples were shipped as frozen whole blood, as isolated PBMCs, or as DNA extracted from either sample type. The immunoSEQ Assay, a bias-controlled multiplex PCR, was used to amplify TCRbeta CDR3 regions from genomic DNA. The authors' analysis ran thus. Nucleated cell counts per sample were estimated from amplification of reference gene primers within the assay. Sequence reads were collapsed and filtered to measure the absolute abundance of every unique TCRbeta CDR3 rearrangement. For each sample, productive Simpson clonality was calculated as the square root of Simpson's diversity index across productive rearrangements. Sourced from immuneACCESS, this table was stored by TCRdb with only in-frame sequences that have V and J called. A share of the clones is absent; for the studies checked, an unresolved V gene accounts for under half, and the remainder has no known explanation. V and J calls and clone size are as listed in that table; D and trimming were resolved from the DNA. A total of 150,000 to 200,000 clones appear in this sample, around 80% of them only once. Together, the top ten hold around 2.8% of the sample.

CDR1 and CDR2 were assigned from the germline V gene (reference sequence) as SEHNR and FQNEAQ. Including the terminal cysteine and phenylalanine, the CDR3 comprises 13 residues. Of all the DNA, just the CDR3 is kept, 39 bases in frame from base 1. The V and J ends are trimmed by 3 bases and 4 bases, leaving 9 bases between them. The specimen was peripheral blood. This receptor was taken from an elderly woman with active or convalescent COVID-19. The chain uses TRBV7-9 and TRBJ1-2; the D gene is unclear. The nucleotide sequence reads as follows: TGTGCCAGCAGCTTGGGAGAGGTCTATGGCTACACCTTC. This codes for CASSLGEVYGYTF.